This T cell receptor beta chain was captured in a study of T-cell reconstitution after alpha-beta-depleted transplantation in children. The CDR3 sequence is 14 residues long. Trimming took 0 bases from V and 7 from J, leaving 14 bases between them. The V gene's germline CDR1 is SGHDT and CDR2 YYEEEE. Unique molecular identifiers were incorporated during preparation of the TCRbeta library. TCRdb re-analysed the PCR reads in MiXCR, keeping a single row per CDR3 protein. The top ten hold about 5% of the sample, which has approximately 400,000 distinct CDR3 sequences, around 9.9% seen once. This clonotype was observed a handful of times.

This sample comprised PBMCs from the stem cell graft donor, obtained from the stem cell graft. The V gene is TRBV5-6, the J gene TRBJ2-7, with D perhaps TRBD2 (6 bases). The TCR sequence derives from a human donor who donated a stem cell graft to a child with acute myeloid leukemia. The CDR3 is CASSLDPSASEQYF. CDR3 nucleotide sequence: TGTGCCAGCAGCTTGGATCCTAGCGCTTCAGAGCAGTACTTC. Combining the CDR3 with reference TRBV5-6 and TRBJ2-7 gives the whole variable domain DAGVTQSPTHLIKTRGQQVTLRCSPKSGHDTVSWYQQALGQGPQFIFQYYEEEERQRGNFPDRFSGHQFPNYSSELNVNALLLGDSALYLCASSLDPSASEQYFGPGTRLTVT.